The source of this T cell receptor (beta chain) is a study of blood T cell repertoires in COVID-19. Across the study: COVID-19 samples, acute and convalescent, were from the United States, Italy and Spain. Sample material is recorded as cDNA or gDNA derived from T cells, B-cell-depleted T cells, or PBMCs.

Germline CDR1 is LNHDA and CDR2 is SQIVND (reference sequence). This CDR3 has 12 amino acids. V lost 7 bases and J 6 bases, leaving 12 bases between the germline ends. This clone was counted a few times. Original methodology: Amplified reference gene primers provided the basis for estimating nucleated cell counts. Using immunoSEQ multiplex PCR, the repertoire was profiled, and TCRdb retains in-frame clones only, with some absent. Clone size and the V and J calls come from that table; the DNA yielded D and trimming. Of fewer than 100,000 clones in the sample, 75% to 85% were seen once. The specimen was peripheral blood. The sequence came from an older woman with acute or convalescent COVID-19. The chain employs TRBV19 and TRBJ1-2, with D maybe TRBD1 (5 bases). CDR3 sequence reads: CASIQGANGYTF. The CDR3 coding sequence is TGTGCCAGTATCCAAGGGGCGAATGGCTACACCTTC.